This is a list of T cell receptor beta chains from one sample in a study of T cell responses to AZD1222 COVID-19 vaccine. Repertoires were generated with immunoSEQ multiplex PCR, while TCRdb's copy carries only in-frame clones and drops some. Altogether about 110,000 clones are present, approximately 91% being singletons, with the ten largest covering 7.5%. This specimen was peripheral blood, taken on day 0 of AZD1222 vaccination. Source of these receptors: an adult in good health. The CDR3 runs from the conserved cysteine through the conserved F or W. D genes are given only for firm matches. Expanded clones are given a class, and other clones once, few, many or no size at all.

D gene: .
J gene: TRBJ1-2
V gene: TRBV7-8
clone size: once
CDR3 length: 15
CDR3 protein: CASSLAGHGGDGYTF

D gene: .
J gene: TRBJ2-3
V gene: TRBV7-3
clone size: once
CDR3 length: 14
CDR3 protein: CASSLVGSTDTQYF

D gene: TRBD2
J gene: TRBJ2-4
V gene: TRBV7-2
clone size: .
CDR3 length: 17
CDR3 protein: CASSLALGLAGVNIQYF

D gene: .
J gene: TRBJ2-3
V gene: TRBV7-9
clone size: .
CDR3 length: 14
CDR3 protein: CASSPLQDPDTQYF

D gene: .
J gene: TRBJ1-3
V gene: TRBV9
clone size: .
CDR3 length: 15
CDR3 protein: CASSVDPGKGNTIYF

D gene: .
J gene: TRBJ2-5
V gene: TRBV7-9
clone size: .
CDR3 length: 13
CDR3 protein: CASSELVGETQYF

D gene: TRBD2
J gene: TRBJ2-3
V gene: TRBV9
clone size: .
CDR3 length: 17
CDR3 protein: CASSGLAGEPAQDTQYF

D gene: .
J gene: TRBJ2-1
V gene: TRBV18
clone size: .
CDR3 length: 16
CDR3 protein: CASSPPVGAFYNEQFF

D gene: .
J gene: TRBJ2-3
V gene: TRBV29-1
clone size: .
CDR3 length: 11
CDR3 protein: CTHERADTQYF

D gene: .
J gene: TRBJ1-5
V gene: TRBV29-1
clone size: .
CDR3 length: 13
CDR3 protein: CSVIEQGDQPQHF

D gene: TRBD2
J gene: TRBJ2-7
V gene: TRBV6-2/TRBV6-3
clone size: .
CDR3 length: 12
CDR3 protein: CASSAGLDEQYF

D gene: TRBD2
J gene: TRBJ2-3
V gene: TRBV5-1
clone size: .
CDR3 length: 14
CDR3 protein: CASSLAGDTDTQYF

D gene: .
J gene: TRBJ1-1
V gene: TRBV4-3
clone size: .
CDR3 length: 15
CDR3 protein: CASSLEPGVTPEAFF

D gene: TRBD2
J gene: TRBJ2-1
V gene: TRBV5-3
clone size: few
CDR3 length: 18
CDR3 protein: CARSVRPSGRASYNEQFF

D gene: .
J gene: TRBJ2-3
V gene: TRBV5-1
clone size: .
CDR3 length: 13
CDR3 protein: CASSLSYTDTQYF

D gene: .
J gene: TRBJ2-5
V gene: TRBV7-9
clone size: .
CDR3 length: 16
CDR3 protein: CASSPPPGLGQETQYF

D gene: .
J gene: TRBJ2-7
V gene: TRBV6-5
clone size: once
CDR3 length: 13
CDR3 protein: CASSYDLSYEQYF

D gene: TRBD1
J gene: TRBJ1-2
V gene: TRBV5-1
clone size: .
CDR3 length: 13
CDR3 protein: CASSSHDRGGYTF

D gene: TRBD1
J gene: TRBJ2-7
V gene: TRBV5-1
clone size: .
CDR3 length: 16
CDR3 protein: CASSSNPGQSSYEQYF

D gene: .
J gene: TRBJ2-7
V gene: TRBV18
clone size: .
CDR3 length: 11
CDR3 protein: CASSQAYEQYF

D gene: .
J gene: TRBJ1-5
V gene: TRBV5-7
clone size: .
CDR3 length: 17
CDR3 protein: CASSLAEGGERNQPQHF

D gene: .
J gene: TRBJ1-6
V gene: TRBV30
clone size: .
CDR3 length: 13
CDR3 protein: CAWSVAGRSPLHF

D gene: .
J gene: TRBJ1-1
V gene: TRBV18
clone size: .
CDR3 length: 13
CDR3 protein: CASSPEGHLEAFF

D gene: .
J gene: TRBJ1-2
V gene: TRBV6-6
clone size: .
CDR3 length: 11
CDR3 protein: CATSGGYGYTF

D gene: .
J gene: TRBJ1-1
V gene: TRBV3-1/TRBV3-2
clone size: .
CDR3 length: 15
CDR3 protein: CASSQGADSEGEAFF

D gene: .
J gene: TRBJ1-1
V gene: TRBV12-3/TRBV12-4
clone size: .
CDR3 length: 12
CDR3 protein: CASSLRNTEAFF

D gene: .
J gene: TRBJ1-2
V gene: TRBV7-9
clone size: .
CDR3 length: 13
CDR3 protein: CASSPNPGYGYTF

D gene: .
J gene: TRBJ1-1
V gene: TRBV27
clone size: .
CDR3 length: 13
CDR3 protein: CASSLSSITEAFF

D gene: .
J gene: TRBJ1-1
V gene: TRBV27
clone size: .
CDR3 length: 13
CDR3 protein: CASSLSKNTEAFF

D gene: .
J gene: TRBJ2-1
V gene: TRBV2
clone size: .
CDR3 length: 11
CDR3 protein: CASSAGGEQFF

D gene: .
J gene: TRBJ1-5
V gene: TRBV7-9
clone size: .
CDR3 length: 13
CDR3 protein: CASSQDGDQPQHF

D gene: TRBD1
J gene: TRBJ2-3
V gene: TRBV9
clone size: .
CDR3 length: 13
CDR3 protein: CASSFGTAQTQYF

D gene: .
J gene: TRBJ1-1
V gene: TRBV2
clone size: once
CDR3 length: 13
CDR3 protein: CASSRELSTEAFF

D gene: .
J gene: TRBJ2-3
V gene: TRBV10-1
clone size: .
CDR3 length: 14
CDR3 protein: CATSQGASTDTQYF

D gene: .
J gene: TRBJ2-7
V gene: TRBV6-5
clone size: .
CDR3 length: 14
CDR3 protein: CASSLLGTGYEQYF

D gene: TRBD2
J gene: TRBJ2-7
V gene: TRBV5-1
clone size: few
CDR3 length: 17
CDR3 protein: CASSQGLAGTTPYEQYF

D gene: TRBD2
J gene: TRBJ2-5
V gene: TRBV30
clone size: .
CDR3 length: 15
CDR3 protein: CAWSPQGTSGETQYF

D gene: TRBD1
J gene: TRBJ1-4
V gene: TRBV5-1
clone size: once
CDR3 length: 17
CDR3 protein: CASSLAGTGRANEKLFF

D gene: TRBD2
J gene: TRBJ2-3
V gene: TRBV15
clone size: .
CDR3 length: 14
CDR3 protein: CATSRAGTRNTQYF

D gene: TRBD1
J gene: TRBJ2-5
V gene: TRBV9
clone size: .
CDR3 length: 16
CDR3 protein: CASSANKGAFQETQYF

D gene: .
J gene: TRBJ2-7
V gene: TRBV19
clone size: .
CDR3 length: 15
CDR3 protein: CASSISHPTGDEQYF

D gene: .
J gene: TRBJ2-7
V gene: TRBV18
clone size: .
CDR3 length: 13
CDR3 protein: CASSPPPDYEQYF

D gene: .
J gene: TRBJ1-1
V gene: TRBV5-4
clone size: .
CDR3 length: 14
CDR3 protein: CASSLDGPNTEAFF

D gene: .
J gene: TRBJ1-1
V gene: TRBV30
clone size: .
CDR3 length: 13
CDR3 protein: CAWSRQVNTEAFF